The sample holds a few counts of the clone carrying this T cell receptor (beta chain). The antigen is undetermined. This entry comes from a study of post-analysis software for immune sequencing data. The study, taken as a whole, reports: Four or five TRBV segments (TRBV5-6, TRBV5-1 and TRBV20-1 among them) occurred more frequently in patients than in controls.

The authors incorporated unique molecular identifiers into the TCR beta cDNA libraries. TCRdb reanalysed the PCR reads using MiXCR and keeps one entry per CDR3 protein. The sample includes 650,000 to 900,000 distinct CDR3 sequences, approximately 44% of them seen just once. The germline gives CDR1 SQVTM, CDR2 ANQGSEA. Trimming removed 4 bases at V and 13 bases at J, with 17 bases between. This CDR3 has 12 amino acids. The TCR comes from a girl aged 5 to 17 with multiple sclerosis. The sample taken for sequencing was blood. The rearrangement links TRBV29-1 to TRBJ2-4; D may be TRBD2 (7 bases). The CDR3 is CSVGGQGREQYF. The DNA of the CDR3 is TGCAGCGTTGGAGGGCAGGGGAGGGAGCAGTACTTC.